This is a list of T cell receptor beta chains from one sample in a study of STAT5B mutations in CD4+ large granular lymphocyte leukemia. The protocol was immunoSEQ multiplex PCR, while the TCRdb copy is restricted to in-frame clones and leaves out a portion. The sample carries 30,000 to 40,000 clones, roughly 71% recorded once. Sequencing input: CD4+ T cells from blood buffy coats. Source of these receptors: a human donor in good health. The CDR3 runs from the conserved cysteine through the conserved F or W. Size values are once, few and many counts, or a class for expanded clones, and some rows have none.

v_call: TRBV7-8; j_call: TRBJ2-5; cdr3_length: 18; clone_size: .; cdr3_aa: CASSLRLDGGASRETQYF
v_call: TRBV6-6; j_call: TRBJ2-5; cdr3_length: 13; clone_size: .; cdr3_aa: CASSYRGQETQYF
v_call: TRBV15; j_call: TRBJ2-1; cdr3_length: 12; clone_size: once; cdr3_aa: CATSPRGGEQFF
v_call: TRBV9; j_call: TRBJ2-5; cdr3_length: 16; clone_size: .; cdr3_aa: CASSVSGGRYQETQYF
v_call: TRBV15; j_call: TRBJ2-1; cdr3_length: 16; clone_size: .; cdr3_aa: CATSRDYSGGSNEQFF
v_call: TRBV6-5; j_call: TRBJ2-5; cdr3_length: 13; clone_size: .; cdr3_aa: CASRKQGAKTQYF
v_call: TRBV30; j_call: TRBJ1-3; cdr3_length: 19; clone_size: .; cdr3_aa: CAWSVRGTLAFNSGNTIYF
v_call: TRBV7-9; j_call: TRBJ1-6; cdr3_length: 13; clone_size: .; cdr3_aa: CAGRTGNNSPLHF
v_call: TRBV7-2; j_call: TRBJ1-2; cdr3_length: 13; clone_size: .; cdr3_aa: CASSPEGIYGYTF
v_call: TRBV13; j_call: TRBJ1-3; cdr3_length: 13; clone_size: .; cdr3_aa: CASSLETGNTIYF
v_call: TRBV6-6; j_call: TRBJ2-6; cdr3_length: 16; clone_size: .; cdr3_aa: CASRNGVTSGANVLTF
v_call: TRBV5-4; j_call: TRBJ2-7; cdr3_length: 16; clone_size: .; cdr3_aa: CASSALGLSSFHEQYF
v_call: TRBV7-8; j_call: TRBJ2-7; cdr3_length: 15; clone_size: .; cdr3_aa: CASTSPGGRVYEQYF
v_call: TRBV2; j_call: TRBJ2-5; cdr3_length: 14; clone_size: .; cdr3_aa: CASSEGQGRETQYF
v_call: TRBV2; j_call: TRBJ2-1; cdr3_length: 18; clone_size: .; cdr3_aa: CASSEGASASSSYNEQFF
v_call: TRBV14; j_call: TRBJ2-3; cdr3_length: 15; clone_size: .; cdr3_aa: CASSQGGASTDTQYF
v_call: TRBV4-3; j_call: TRBJ2-7; cdr3_length: 15; clone_size: .; cdr3_aa: CASSQGRVKGYEQYF
v_call: TRBV23-1; j_call: TRBJ2-7; cdr3_length: 16; clone_size: .; cdr3_aa: CASSQGTSGPSYEQYF
v_call: TRBV2; j_call: TRBJ1-1; cdr3_length: 13; clone_size: .; cdr3_aa: CASSETGGTEAFF
v_call: TRBV5-1; j_call: TRBJ1-1; cdr3_length: 16; clone_size: .; cdr3_aa: CASSLTTGSFLAEAFF
v_call: TRBV6-5; j_call: TRBJ1-2; cdr3_length: 13; clone_size: few; cdr3_aa: CASSYGDGYGYTF
v_call: TRBV19; j_call: TRBJ1-1; cdr3_length: 15; clone_size: .; cdr3_aa: CASSIHPRSNTEAFF
v_call: TRBV4-1; j_call: TRBJ2-3; cdr3_length: 14; clone_size: .; cdr3_aa: CASSQDPGADTQYF
v_call: TRBV9; j_call: TRBJ2-3; cdr3_length: 18; clone_size: .; cdr3_aa: CASSGGTSGFPSTDTQYF
v_call: TRBV5-6; j_call: TRBJ2-4; cdr3_length: 13; clone_size: .; cdr3_aa: CASRQGAVNIQYF
v_call: TRBV7-3; j_call: TRBJ2-3; cdr3_length: 14; clone_size: .; cdr3_aa: CASSFRGWGDTQYF
v_call: TRBV14; j_call: TRBJ1-6; cdr3_length: 13; clone_size: few; cdr3_aa: CASRRDYNSPLHF
v_call: TRBV29-1; j_call: TRBJ2-1; cdr3_length: 14; clone_size: .; cdr3_aa: CSGRLAGGRNEQFF
v_call: TRBV6-5; j_call: TRBJ1-2; cdr3_length: 12; clone_size: .; cdr3_aa: CASSRQGGGYTF
v_call: TRBV6-5; j_call: TRBJ1-1; cdr3_length: 15; clone_size: .; cdr3_aa: CASSRTGGFNTEAFF
v_call: TRBV6-5; j_call: TRBJ2-5; cdr3_length: 15; clone_size: once; cdr3_aa: CASRGEGASQETQYF
v_call: TRBV4-1; j_call: TRBJ1-3; cdr3_length: 16; clone_size: .; cdr3_aa: CASTTPGTASGNTIYF
v_call: TRBV7-9; j_call: TRBJ2-2; cdr3_length: 14; clone_size: .; cdr3_aa: CASSLYSGIGELFF
v_call: TRBV7-2; j_call: TRBJ2-7; cdr3_length: 16; clone_size: .; cdr3_aa: CASSPTTSGVPYEQYF
v_call: TRBV27; j_call: TRBJ1-2; cdr3_length: 15; clone_size: few; cdr3_aa: CASSAGITSNYGYTF
v_call: TRBV6-6; j_call: TRBJ1-1; cdr3_length: 13; clone_size: .; cdr3_aa: CASSLRGDTEAFF
v_call: TRBV29-1; j_call: TRBJ1-1; cdr3_length: 13; clone_size: .; cdr3_aa: CSVDDGPVTEAFF
v_call: TRBV27; j_call: TRBJ2-4; cdr3_length: 15; clone_size: .; cdr3_aa: CASSSATGGWNIQYF
v_call: TRBV7-2; j_call: TRBJ1-2; cdr3_length: 15; clone_size: .; cdr3_aa: CASSPQQGRMGGYTF
v_call: TRBV5-6; j_call: TRBJ1-1; cdr3_length: 15; clone_size: .; cdr3_aa: CASSMGQIINTEAFF
v_call: TRBV18; j_call: TRBJ2-3; cdr3_length: 14; clone_size: .; cdr3_aa: CASSPSGGIDTQYF
v_call: TRBV27; j_call: TRBJ1-6; cdr3_length: 16; clone_size: .; cdr3_aa: CASSPTGGSYNSPLHF
v_call: TRBV7-9; j_call: TRBJ2-7; cdr3_length: 12; clone_size: .; cdr3_aa: CASSSRAYEQYF
v_call: TRBV5-1; j_call: TRBJ1-4; cdr3_length: 16; clone_size: .; cdr3_aa: CASSLAGQGINEKLFF
v_call: TRBV30; j_call: TRBJ2-1; cdr3_length: 11; clone_size: .; cdr3_aa: CAWSAYNEQFF